This record covers a single T cell receptor beta chain. These data belong to a study of T cell changes during pregnancy in multiple sclerosis. TCRdb's copy holds only in-frame clones and misses some; the assay was immunoSEQ multiplex PCR. This table holds around 68,000 clones, about nine tenths found once. Here the sequenced sample was peripheral blood, taken in the third trimester of pregnancy. The receptor was isolated from a female donor with multiple sclerosis, enrolled in a pregnancy study.

CDR3 coding DNA: TGTGCCAGCAGTCATCGAGTCTCCTACAATGAGCAGTTCTTC. Encoded protein: CASSHRVSYNEQFF. This chain uses TRBV14 with TRBJ2-1; D not resolved. Germline V gene lookup returns CDR1 SGHDN and CDR2 FVKESK. The CDR3 runs 14 residues. Trimming shortened V by 6 bases and J by 0 bases, and 9 bases separated the two germline ends.